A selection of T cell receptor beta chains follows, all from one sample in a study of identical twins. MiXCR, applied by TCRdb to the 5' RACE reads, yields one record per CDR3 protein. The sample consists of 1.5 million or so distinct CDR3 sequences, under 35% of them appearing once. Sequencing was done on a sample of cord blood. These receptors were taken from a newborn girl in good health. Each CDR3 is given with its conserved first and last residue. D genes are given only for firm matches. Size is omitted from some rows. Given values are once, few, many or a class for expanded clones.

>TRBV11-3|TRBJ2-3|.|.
TGTGCCAGCAGCCCAGGGACTTCACGCACAGATACGCAGTATTTT
CASSPGTSRTDTQYF
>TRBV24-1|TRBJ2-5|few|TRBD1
TGTGCCACCAGTGACCCAGGGGGCCAAGAGACCCAGTACTTC
CATSDPGGQETQYF
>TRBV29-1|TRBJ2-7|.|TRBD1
TGCAGCGTTGAAGAAGGTGGAGCCGGACAGGGAAGCTCCTACGAGCAGTACTTC
CSVEEGGAGQGSSYEQYF
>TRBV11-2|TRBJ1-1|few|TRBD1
TGTGCCAGCAGCTCGCGGACAGGGCCGTCGAACACTGAAGCTTTCTTT
CASSSRTGPSNTEAFF
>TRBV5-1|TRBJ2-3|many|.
TGCGCCAGCAGCCCAAACCCCGTCTCGCCAGATACGCAGTATTTT
CASSPNPVSPDTQYF
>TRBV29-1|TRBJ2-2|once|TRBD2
TGCAGCGTTGTGGCTAGCGGGAGGCGGGCCGGGGAGCTGTTTTTT
CSVVASGRRAGELFF
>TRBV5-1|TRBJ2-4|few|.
TGCGCCAGCAGCTTGGCGGGCGTAGGGCAGCCCCGGTTTTGGCAGTACTTC
CASSLAGVGQPRFWQYF
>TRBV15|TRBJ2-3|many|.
TGTGCCACCAGCAGAGATCGAAGCGTCACAGATACGCAGTATTTT
CATSRDRSVTDTQYF
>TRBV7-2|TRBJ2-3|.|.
TGTGCCAGCAGCTTAGTCGGGCTCAGAGATACGCAGTATTTT
CASSLVGLRDTQYF
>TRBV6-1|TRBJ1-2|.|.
TGTGCCAGCAGGAGGGATTCATCTAGGTATAGCTACACCTTC
CASRRDSSRYSYTF
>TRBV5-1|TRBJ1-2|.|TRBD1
TGCGCCAGCAGCTTTGGACAGGGAAGGCTCGGCTACACCTTC
CASSFGQGRLGYTF
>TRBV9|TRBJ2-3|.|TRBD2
TGTGCCAGCGGAATAGCGGGAGGGGGGGATACGCAGTATTTT
CASGIAGGGDTQYF
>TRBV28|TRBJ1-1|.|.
TGTGCCAGCCCAGCCTCAGGGGTCGGCACTGAAGCTTTCTTT
CASPASGVGTEAFF
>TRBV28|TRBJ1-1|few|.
TGTGCCAGCAGTTTCCCGACAGGTTACACTGAAGCTTTCTTT
CASSFPTGYTEAFF
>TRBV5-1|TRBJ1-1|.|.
TGCGCCAGCAGCTTGGTGTCGGGGAATCTAGAAGCTTTCTTT
CASSLVSGNLEAFF
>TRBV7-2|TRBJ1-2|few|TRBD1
TGTGCCAGCAGCCACCGACAGGGGGCTAACTATGGCTACACCTTC
CASSHRQGANYGYTF
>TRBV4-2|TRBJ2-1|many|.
TGTGCCAGCAGCCATCCCGGGGGTAGCTCCTACAATGAGCAGTTCTTC
CASSHPGGSSYNEQFF
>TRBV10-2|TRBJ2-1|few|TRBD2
TGCGCCAGCAGGCTAGCGGGGGGAAACAATGAGCAGTTCTTC
CASRLAGGNNEQFF
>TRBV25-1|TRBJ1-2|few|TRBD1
TGTGCCAGCAGTAGGGACAGTTTTTCGTCCGGCTACACCTTC
CASSRDSFSSGYTF
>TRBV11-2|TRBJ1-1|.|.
TGTGCCAGCAGCTTAGTCGGGTCCTCCGGGGCTTTCTTT
CASSLVGSSGAFF
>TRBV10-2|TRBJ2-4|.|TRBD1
TGCGCCAGCAGTAGCCGGGACAGGGAATATTATCTAGCCAAAAACATTCAGTACTTC
CASSSRDREYYLAKNIQYF
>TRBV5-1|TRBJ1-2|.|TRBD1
TGTGCCAGCAGCCTTCGGACAGGGGGCAGTTATGGCTACACCTTC
CASSLRTGGSYGYTF
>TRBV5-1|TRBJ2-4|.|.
TGCGCCAGCAGCGGACCTGCCGGGCTAGCCAAAAACATTCAGTACTTC
CASSGPAGLAKNIQYF
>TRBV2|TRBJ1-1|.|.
TGTGCCAGCAGTGTAGGGGATGAAGCTTTCTTT
CASSVGDEAFF
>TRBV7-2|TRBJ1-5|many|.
TGTGCCAGCAGCTTAGCGGGGAAACAGCCCCAGCATTTT
CASSLAGKQPQHF
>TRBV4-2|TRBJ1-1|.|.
TGTGCCAGCAGCCAAGATCGGCAGAACACTGAAGCTTTCTTT
CASSQDRQNTEAFF
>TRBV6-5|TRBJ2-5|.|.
TGTGCCAGCAGTTACGGTGCCCAAGGGACCCAGTACTTC
CASSYGAQGTQYF
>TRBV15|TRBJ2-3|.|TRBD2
TGTGCCACCAGATGGGAGGGTCACAAGGTGACAGATACGCAGTATTTT
CATRWEGHKVTDTQYF
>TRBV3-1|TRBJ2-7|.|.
TGTGCCAGCAGCCAAGATCCTTCAGGGAAGGTCTACAATGAGCAGTACTTC
CASSQDPSGKVYNEQYF
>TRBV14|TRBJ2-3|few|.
TGTGCCAGCAGCCATACAGGGTTTAGCACAGATACGCAGTATTTT
CASSHTGFSTDTQYF
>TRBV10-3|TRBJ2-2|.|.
TGTGCCATCAAGCCTCCGGGGGACACCGGGGAGCTGTTTTTT
CAIKPPGDTGELFF
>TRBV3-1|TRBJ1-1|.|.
TGTGCCAGCAGCCAAGACAGGGGACGATGGAACACTGAAGCTTTCTTT
CASSQDRGRWNTEAFF
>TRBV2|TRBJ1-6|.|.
TGTGCCAGCAGTTCGCGGGTTCGAGGGAATTCACCCCTCCACTTT
CASSSRVRGNSPLHF
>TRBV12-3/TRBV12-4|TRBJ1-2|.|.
TGTGCCAGCAGTGTTAAGGGGAAGGGCTACACCTTC
CASSVKGKGYTF
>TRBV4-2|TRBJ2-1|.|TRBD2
TGTGCCAGCACCCAATTACAGGGTCTGGGACTAGCGGGATACAATGAGCAGTTCTTC
CASTQLQGLGLAGYNEQFF
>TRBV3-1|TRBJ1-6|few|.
TGTGCCAGCAGGGGAGTAGCCGACTCACCCCTCCACTTT
CASRGVADSPLHF
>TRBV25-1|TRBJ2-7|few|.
TGTGCCAGCAGTGAATCTTCCACGACCTACGAGCAGTACTTC
CASSESSTTYEQYF
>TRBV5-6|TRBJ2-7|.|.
TGTGCCAGCAGTTCAAGTATCGGGTGGCTTTACAATGAGCAGTACTTC
CASSSSIGWLYNEQYF
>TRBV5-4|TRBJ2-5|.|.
TGTGCCAGCAGCTCCTCCTCGGGCCATGGGGAGACCCAGTACTTC
CASSSSSGHGETQYF
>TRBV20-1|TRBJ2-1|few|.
TGCAGTGCTCCGGTAACAGGCTCCTACAATGAGCAGTTCTTC
CSAPVTGSYNEQFF
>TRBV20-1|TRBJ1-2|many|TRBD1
TGCAGTCCGACAGGGGCTAACTATGGCTACACCTTC
CSPTGANYGYTF
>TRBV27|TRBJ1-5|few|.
TGTGCCAGCAGTTTACTCGGCGATAGGGGCAATCAGCCCCAGCATTTT
CASSLLGDRGNQPQHF
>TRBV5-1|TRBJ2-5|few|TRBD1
TGCGCCAGCAGCCCAGGGACAGCCTACCAAGAGACCCAGTACTTC
CASSPGTAYQETQYF
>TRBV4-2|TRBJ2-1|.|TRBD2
TGTGCCAGCAGCCAACCAAAGACTAGCCGCCAATATTACAATGAGCAGTTCTTC
CASSQPKTSRQYYNEQFF
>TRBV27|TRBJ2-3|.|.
TGTGCCAGCAGTTCGATCTATCGCCGACAGGATACGCAGTATTTT
CASSSIYRRQDTQYF
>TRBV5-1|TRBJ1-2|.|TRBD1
TGCGCCAGCAGCTCAACCGGGACAGGGGAAAGGTATGGCTACACCTTC
CASSSTGTGERYGYTF